This T cell receptor beta chain was captured in a study of T cell repertoires in cytomegalovirus infection. Germline V gene lookup returns CDR1 DFQATT and CDR2 SNEGSKA (reference sequence). Trimming cost V 1 base and J 3 bases, with 10 bases left between them. This CDR3 spans 14 amino acids. This clonotype was recorded many times. The antigen is not known. A single record per CDR3 protein comes from TCRdb applying MiXCR to the reads. The top ten clones hold approximately 48% of a sample with tens of thousands of distinct CDR3 sequences, around 25% of them seen once. Study-wide findings and caveats: The cumulative frequency of public TCR beta families distinguished individuals who carried CMV together with the relevant HLA.

Sequencing used CD8+ T cells from cultured PBMCs, obtained from culture after CMV antigen stimulation. The chain links TRBV20-1 to TRBJ1-3; D might be TRBD1 (5 bases). This receptor was obtained from a human donor in good health (CMV status not recorded). Some clones in this sample may be carry-over from other donors' samples. The CDR3 nucleotides are TGCAGTGCTAGAGGGGGCGGACGTGGAAACACCATATATTTT. It translates to CSARGGGRGNTIYF.